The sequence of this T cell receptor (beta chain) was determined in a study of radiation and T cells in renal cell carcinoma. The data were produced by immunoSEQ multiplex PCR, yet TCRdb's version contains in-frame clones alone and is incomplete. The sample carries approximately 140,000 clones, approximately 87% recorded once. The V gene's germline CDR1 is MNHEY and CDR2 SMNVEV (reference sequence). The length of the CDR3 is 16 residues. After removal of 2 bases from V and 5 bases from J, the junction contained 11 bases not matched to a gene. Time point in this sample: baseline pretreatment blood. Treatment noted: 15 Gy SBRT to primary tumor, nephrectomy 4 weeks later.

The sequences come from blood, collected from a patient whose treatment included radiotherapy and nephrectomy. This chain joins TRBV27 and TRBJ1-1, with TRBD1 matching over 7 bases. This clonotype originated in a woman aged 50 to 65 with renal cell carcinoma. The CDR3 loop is CASSLSPTGMVTEAFF. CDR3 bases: TGTGCCAGCAGTTTAAGTCCGACAGGGATGGTGACTGAAGCTTTCTTT.